The 13 T cell receptor beta chains below were found in one sample sequenced in a study of blood T cell repertoires in COVID-19. Measured with immunoSEQ multiplex PCR; TCRdb has only the in-frame clones, and not every one. Among about 200,000 clones listed, approximately 87% were seen once. The sequenced sample consisted of peripheral blood. The origin of the receptors is a man aged 60 to 69 who had recovered from COVID-19.

The chain uses TRBV6-5 and TRBJ2-6; D uncertain. Germline CDR1 MNHEY, CDR2 SVGAGI. Trimming pared 3 bases from V and 0 bases from J, leaving 3 bases between. This CDR3 is built from 14 residues. Here the CDR3 DNA reads TGTGCCAGCAGTTATTACTCTGGGGCCAACGTCCTGACTTTC. Residues: CASSYYSGANVLTF.

V is TRBV18 and J is TRBJ2-1; D is unresolved. Germline CDR1 is KGHSH and CDR2 is LQKENI. V lost 11 bases, J lost 5 bases, and 19 bases lay in between. The CDR3 length is 14 residues. The CDR3 bases are TGTGCCTCCGGTGGAGTAGAGAAAAACAATGAGCAGTTCTTC. It codes for CASGGVEKNNEQFF.

The V and J genes are TRBV6-4 and TRBJ2-3; D might be TRBD2 (6 bases). V was shortened by 2 bases and J by 5 bases, with 8 bases between the two germline ends. This CDR3 has 13 residues. CDR1 and CDR2 (germline): MRHNA, SNTAGT. CDR3 region: CASSDGGKDTQYF. The CDR3, as DNA: TGTGCCAGCAGTGACGGAGGGAAAGATACGCAGTATTTT.

V gene TRBV28 combines with J gene TRBJ1-4; weak D call: TRBD1 (5 bases). From germline, CDR1 is MDHEN and CDR2 SYDVKM. The CDR3 is 13 amino acids. Trimming removed 4 bases from V and 10 bases from J, with 13 bases in between. CDR3 protein: CASSSTPQGKLFF. The CDR3 DNA follows: TGTGCCAGCAGTTCCACTCCCCAGGGAAAACTGTTTTTT.

The V and J genes are TRBV5-1 and TRBJ2-7; a possible D gene is TRBD1 (6 bases). Germline lookup yields CDR1 SGHRS and CDR2 YFSETQ. V was clipped by 0 bases and J by 2 bases, with 9 bases between them. The length of the CDR3 is 14 residues. The CDR3 sequence: CASSLEQGPYEQYF. The CDR3 DNA sequence: TGCGCCAGCAGCTTGGAACAGGGACCCTACGAGCAGTACTTC.

The rearrangement joins TRBV10-1 to TRBJ2-1; D remains unclear. The germline V gene has CDR1 WNHNN and CDR2 SYGVQD (reference sequence). With 2 bases removed from V and 0 bases from J, the gap between germline ends came to 8 bases. This CDR3 has 15 residues. The CDR3 spells CASSERVGSYNEQFF. The CDR3 nucleotides read TGCGCCAGCAGTGAGCGGGTTGGCTCCTACAATGAGCAGTTCTTC.

This clone has more than one count but fewer than ten. This sample includes further DNA sequences coding for the same CDR3. The gene calls are TRBV5-1 and TRBJ1-1; 8 bases agree with TRBD1. CDR1 and CDR2 from the germline V gene are SGHRS and YFSETQ. The J segment lost 4 bases and the V segment lost 4 bases, leaving 6 bases of the junction unmatched. The CDR3 spans 14 residues. For the CDR3, the DNA is TGCGCCAGCAGCCCAGGACAGGGAGGCACTGAAGCTTTCTTT. This gives the protein CASSPGQGGTEAFF.

The chain combines TRBV9 with TRBJ1-2; TRBD1 aligns across 11 bases. From germline, CDR1 is SGDLS and CDR2 YYNGEE. The J segment lost 7 bases and the V segment lost 0 bases, leaving 5 bases of the junction unmatched. The CDR3 spans 15 residues. The CDR3 loop is CASSVGGQGAGGYTF. In DNA, the CDR3 is TGTGCCAGCAGCGTAGGAGGACAGGGGGCGGGTGGCTACACCTTC.

The chain combines TRBV5-1 with TRBJ2-6; the match to TRBD1 covers 8 bases. V lost 8 bases and J lost 0; bases outside the gene matches: 4. Looked up from germline, CDR1 is SGHRS and CDR2 is YFSETQ. The CDR3 runs to 15 residues. Here the CDR3 reads CASWDRSSGANVLTF. CDR3 DNA: TGCGCCAGTTGGGACAGGAGCTCTGGGGCCAACGTCCTGACTTTC.

The chain carries TRBV29-1 and TRBJ2-7; 7 bases agree with TRBD1. Unmatched junction bases numbered 11, after V lost 5 bases and J lost 1 base. Germline assignment: CDR1 SQVTM and CDR2 ANQGSEA. The CDR3 is made up of 15 amino acids. CDR3 residues: CSVSHRGSRSYEQYF. CDR3 nucleotide sequence: TGCAGCGTTAGCCACAGGGGCTCCCGTTCCTACGAGCAGTACTTC.

This clone turned up a few times. The chain combines TRBV2 with TRBJ2-1, with 9 bases aligning to TRBD2. J gave up 2 bases and V 5 bases, and 4 bases lay outside the gene matches. Looked up from germline, CDR1 is SNHLY and CDR2 is FYNNEI. This CDR3 is built from 15 residues. The CDR3 region is CASSRTSVTYNEQFF. The CDR3 region has the DNA TGTGCCAGCAGTAGGACTAGCGTCACCTACAATGAGCAGTTCTTC.

This clone was seen once. V gene TRBV28 combines with J gene TRBJ2-1; D possibly corresponds to TRBD1 (6 bases). Per germline, CDR1 MDHEN and CDR2 SYDVKM. The CDR3 is 14 amino acids. With 5 bases removed from V and 4 bases from J, the gap between germline ends came to 12 bases. For the CDR3, the DNA is TGTGCCAGCAGTCCCGGACAGACATACAATGAGCAGTTCTTC. This sequence encodes CASSPGQTYNEQFF.

This chain connects TRBV7-9 to TRBJ2-7, with 9 nucleotides matching TRBD1. V trimming: 7 bases; J trimming: 3 bases; junction bases outside the gene matches: 7. This CDR3 comprises 14 residues. The germline gives CDR1 SEHNR, CDR2 FQNEAQ (reference sequence). CDR3 in amino acids: CASTSGTGIYEQYF. The DNA for the CDR3 is TGTGCCAGCACCTCCGGGACAGGGATCTACGAGCAGTACTTC.